Listed below are T cell receptor beta chains from one sample, sequenced in a study of shared clonotypes between healthy human individuals. Libraries were prepared by immunoSEQ multiplex PCR; TCRdb keeps only in-frame clonotypes and omits some of them. The repertoire includes hundreds of thousands of clones, less than 96% of them detected once, and about 0.057% sits in the top ten. Sequencing input: naive CD4+ T cells sorted from blood. Receptors were obtained from a woman under 40 in good health. Each CDR3 is given with its conserved first and last residue. Each record gives: V gene, J gene, D gene, clone size, CDR3 protein, CDR3 DNA. The D gene is left open where the match is weak. A clone size is listed for some rows: how often the clone was seen (once, few, many), or a class if it is expanded.

V gene: TRBV15; J gene: TRBJ1-5; D gene: TRBD1; clone size: NA; CDR3 protein: CATSSIQGAQAQPQHF; CDR3 DNA: TGTGCCACCAGCAGTATACAGGGGGCGCAGGCTCAGCCCCAGCATTTT
V gene: TRBV30; J gene: TRBJ1-5; D gene: TRBD1; clone size: NA; CDR3 protein: CAWSGIDRGGQPQHF; CDR3 DNA: TGTGCCTGGAGTGGAATTGACAGGGGAGGGCAGCCCCAGCATTTT
V gene: TRBV19; J gene: TRBJ1-1; D gene: NA; clone size: NA; CDR3 protein: CASNFLMNTEAFF; CDR3 DNA: TGTGCCAGTAATTTCCTCATGAACACTGAAGCTTTCTTT
V gene: TRBV6-1; J gene: TRBJ1-5; D gene: NA; clone size: few; CDR3 protein: CASSGDSNQPQHF; CDR3 DNA: TGTGCCAGCAGTGGGGATAGCAATCAGCCCCAGCATTTT
V gene: TRBV25-1; J gene: TRBJ2-1; D gene: TRBD1; clone size: NA; CDR3 protein: CASSETGTGANNEQFF; CDR3 DNA: TGTGCCAGCAGTGAAACCGGGACAGGAGCAAACAATGAGCAGTTCTTC
V gene: TRBV10-3; J gene: TRBJ2-3; D gene: NA; clone size: once; CDR3 protein: CAISGRDLSTDTQYF; CDR3 DNA: TGTGCCATCAGTGGGCGGGACTTATCCACAGATACGCAGTATTTT
V gene: TRBV27; J gene: TRBJ2-2; D gene: TRBD2; clone size: NA; CDR3 protein: CASSLSFLAGAGELFF; CDR3 DNA: TGTGCCAGCAGTTTAAGTTTTCTAGCGGGAGCGGGGGAGCTGTTTTTT
V gene: TRBV27; J gene: TRBJ2-7; D gene: NA; clone size: NA; CDR3 protein: CASSLSRGSSYEQYF; CDR3 DNA: TGTGCCAGCAGTTTATCACGCGGATCCTCCTACGAGCAGTACTTC
V gene: TRBV2; J gene: TRBJ2-2; D gene: NA; clone size: NA; CDR3 protein: CASRERTNTGELFF; CDR3 DNA: TGTGCCAGCAGGGAGCGGACGAACACCGGGGAGCTGTTTTTT
V gene: TRBV5-1; J gene: TRBJ2-1; D gene: TRBD2; clone size: NA; CDR3 protein: CASSLGLAALRGQFF; CDR3 DNA: TGCGCCAGCAGCCTCGGACTAGCAGCCCTACGGGGGCAGTTCTTC
V gene: TRBV19; J gene: TRBJ1-5; D gene: NA; clone size: once; CDR3 protein: CASSITRQQSYSNQPQHF; CDR3 DNA: TGTGCCAGTAGTATCACTCGACAGCAATCCTATAGCAATCAGCCCCAGCATTTT
V gene: TRBV11-3; J gene: TRBJ2-1; D gene: NA; clone size: NA; CDR3 protein: CASSRQYNEQFF; CDR3 DNA: TGTGCCAGCAGCCGGCAGTACAATGAGCAGTTCTTC
V gene: TRBV5-1; J gene: TRBJ2-2; D gene: NA; clone size: NA; CDR3 protein: CASSLTTQLPTGELFF; CDR3 DNA: TGCGCCAGCAGCTTGACCACCCAATTACCCACCGGGGAGCTGTTTTTT
V gene: TRBV4-1; J gene: TRBJ2-7; D gene: TRBD1; clone size: once; CDR3 protein: CASSQVPGQGLYEQYF; CDR3 DNA: TGCGCCAGCAGCCAAGTTCCGGGACAGGGGCTCTACGAGCAGTACTTC
V gene: TRBV5-1; J gene: TRBJ2-3; D gene: NA; clone size: NA; CDR3 protein: CASSLALFAYTDTQYF; CDR3 DNA: TGCGCCAGCAGCTTGGCCCTTTTCGCTTACACAGATACGCAGTATTTT
V gene: TRBV28; J gene: TRBJ1-1; D gene: NA; clone size: NA; CDR3 protein: CASSRRGRLNTEAFF; CDR3 DNA: TGTGCCAGCAGTCGAAGGGGACGGTTGAACACTGAAGCTTTCTTT
V gene: TRBV25-1; J gene: TRBJ2-7; D gene: NA; clone size: NA; CDR3 protein: CASSEEGDDSYEQYF; CDR3 DNA: TGTGCCAGCAGTGAAGAGGGTGACGACTCCTACGAGCAGTACTTC
V gene: TRBV6-5; J gene: TRBJ2-5; D gene: TRBD2; clone size: NA; CDR3 protein: CASSYSSGLAEETQYF; CDR3 DNA: TGTGCCAGCAGTTATTCGTCGGGACTAGCGGAAGAGACCCAGTACTTC
V gene: TRBV30; J gene: TRBJ2-1; D gene: NA; clone size: NA; CDR3 protein: CAWRGGGEQFF; CDR3 DNA: TGTGCCTGGAGAGGGGGGGGTGAGCAGTTCTTC
V gene: TRBV5-1; J gene: TRBJ2-5; D gene: TRBD2; clone size: NA; CDR3 protein: CASSLVAGLQETQYF; CDR3 DNA: TGCGCCAGCAGCTTGGTAGCGGGGTTACAAGAGACCCAGTACTTC
V gene: TRBV28; J gene: TRBJ1-2; D gene: NA; clone size: NA; CDR3 protein: CASSLQGGGYTF; CDR3 DNA: TGTGCCAGCAGTTTACAGGGCGGCGGCTACACCTTC
V gene: TRBV15; J gene: TRBJ2-7; D gene: NA; clone size: NA; CDR3 protein: CATSRAYPSEQYF; CDR3 DNA: TGTGCCACCAGCAGAGCCTATCCAAGCGAGCAGTACTTC
V gene: TRBV2; J gene: TRBJ1-4; D gene: TRBD1; clone size: NA; CDR3 protein: CASREGQINEKLFF; CDR3 DNA: TGTGCCAGCAGGGAGGGACAGATTAATGAAAAACTGTTTTTT
V gene: TRBV28; J gene: TRBJ1-2; D gene: NA; clone size: NA; CDR3 protein: CASSFPPVYGYTF; CDR3 DNA: TGTGCCAGCAGTTTCCCGCCGGTCTATGGCTACACCTTC
V gene: TRBV10-2; J gene: TRBJ2-7; D gene: TRBD1; clone size: NA; CDR3 protein: CASSEDRVYEQYF; CDR3 DNA: TGCGCCAGCAGTGAGGACAGGGTTTACGAGCAGTACTTC
V gene: TRBV2; J gene: TRBJ1-4; D gene: TRBD1; clone size: once; CDR3 protein: CASSEGQGQGYEKLFF; CDR3 DNA: TGTGCCAGCAGTGAAGGACAGGGACAGGGGTATGAAAAACTGTTTTTT
V gene: TRBV19; J gene: TRBJ1-6; D gene: TRBD1; clone size: once; CDR3 protein: CASKDRGRDNSPLHF; CDR3 DNA: TGTGCCAGCAAGGACAGGGGGCGGGATAATTCACCCCTCCACTTT
V gene: TRBV6-1; J gene: TRBJ1-1; D gene: NA; clone size: NA; CDR3 protein: CASTAEMVPTEAFF; CDR3 DNA: TGTGCCAGCACGGCAGAGATGGTACCCACTGAAGCTTTCTTT
V gene: TRBV4-1; J gene: TRBJ1-5; D gene: NA; clone size: NA; CDR3 protein: CASSQVPGSNQPQHF; CDR3 DNA: TGCGCCAGCAGCCAAGTTCCTGGGAGCAATCAGCCCCAGCATTTT
V gene: TRBV27; J gene: TRBJ2-7; D gene: NA; clone size: NA; CDR3 protein: CASSMLQAVREQYF; CDR3 DNA: TGTGCCAGCAGTATGTTGCAGGCTGTACGCGAGCAGTACTTC
V gene: TRBV6-1; J gene: TRBJ2-7; D gene: NA; clone size: NA; CDR3 protein: CASRATPGPSYEQYF; CDR3 DNA: TGTGCCAGCAGAGCCACCCCCGGACCGAGCTACGAGCAGTACTTC
V gene: TRBV1; J gene: TRBJ2-7; D gene: NA; clone size: NA; CDR3 protein: CTSSRDPSRSYEQYF; CDR3 DNA: TGCACCAGCAGCCGCGACCCAAGCAGGTCCTACGAGCAGTACTTC
V gene: TRBV2; J gene: TRBJ2-7; D gene: NA; clone size: NA; CDR3 protein: CASSERTLYEQYF; CDR3 DNA: TGTGCCAGCAGTGAGAGGACTCTCTACGAGCAGTACTTC
V gene: TRBV28; J gene: TRBJ2-7; D gene: NA; clone size: NA; CDR3 protein: CASSSTVYEQYF; CDR3 DNA: TGTGCCAGCAGTTCGACAGTATACGAGCAGTACTTC
V gene: TRBV5-6; J gene: TRBJ2-7; D gene: TRBD2; clone size: NA; CDR3 protein: CASSLVGSGYTSYEQYF; CDR3 DNA: TGTGCCAGCAGCTTGGTTGGTAGCGGGTATACCTCCTACGAGCAGTACTTC
V gene: TRBV4-2; J gene: TRBJ2-2; D gene: NA; clone size: NA; CDR3 protein: CASSQDRELLTGELFF; CDR3 DNA: TGTGCCAGCAGCCAAGATAGGGAACTTCTCACCGGGGAGCTGTTTTTT
V gene: TRBV6-1; J gene: TRBJ1-2; D gene: NA; clone size: NA; CDR3 protein: CASSENRVGYGYTF; CDR3 DNA: TGTGCCAGCAGTGAAAACAGGGTGGGCTATGGCTACACCTTC
V gene: TRBV18; J gene: TRBJ2-7; D gene: TRBD1; clone size: NA; CDR3 protein: CASSPWTGTYEQYF; CDR3 DNA: TGTGCCAGCTCACCTTGGACAGGGACCTACGAGCAGTACTTC
V gene: TRBV5-1; J gene: TRBJ2-2; D gene: TRBD2; clone size: NA; CDR3 protein: CASSLKVPGLSTGELFF; CDR3 DNA: TGCGCCAGCAGCTTGAAAGTACCGGGACTATCCACCGGGGAGCTGTTTTTT
V gene: TRBV7-8; J gene: TRBJ1-1; D gene: NA; clone size: NA; CDR3 protein: CASSLRGLEAFF; CDR3 DNA: TGTGCCAGCAGCCTCCGAGGGCTTGAAGCTTTCTTT
V gene: TRBV5-1; J gene: TRBJ2-2; D gene: TRBD2; clone size: NA; CDR3 protein: CASSWTSGSAGELFF; CDR3 DNA: TGCGCCAGCAGCTGGACTAGCGGGAGTGCCGGGGAGCTGTTTTTT
V gene: TRBV5-6; J gene: TRBJ2-2; D gene: TRBD1; clone size: NA; CDR3 protein: CASSLGQGRSGELFF; CDR3 DNA: TGTGCCAGCAGCCTAGGACAGGGGAGGTCCGGGGAGCTGTTTTTT
V gene: TRBV28; J gene: TRBJ2-7; D gene: TRBD1; clone size: NA; CDR3 protein: CASSVVPDRANEQYF; CDR3 DNA: TGTGCCAGCAGTGTCGTCCCGGACAGGGCCAACGAGCAGTACTTC
V gene: TRBV6-5; J gene: TRBJ2-3; D gene: NA; clone size: NA; CDR3 protein: CASSYRGTDTQYF; CDR3 DNA: TGTGCCAGCAGTTACAGGGGAACAGATACGCAGTATTTT
V gene: TRBV30; J gene: TRBJ2-7; D gene: TRBD2; clone size: NA; CDR3 protein: CAWSTGLAGLSYEQYF; CDR3 DNA: TGTGCCTGGAGTACGGGACTAGCGGGGCTCTCCTACGAGCAGTACTTC
V gene: TRBV15; J gene: TRBJ2-3; D gene: NA; clone size: NA; CDR3 protein: CATSRYRTDTQYF; CDR3 DNA: TGTGCCACCAGCAGGTACCGCACAGATACGCAGTATTTT
V gene: TRBV27; J gene: TRBJ1-1; D gene: NA; clone size: NA; CDR3 protein: CASSSQGPTEAFF; CDR3 DNA: TGTGCCAGCAGTTCACAGGGTCCTACTGAAGCTTTCTTT
V gene: TRBV7-9; J gene: TRBJ2-7; D gene: NA; clone size: NA; CDR3 protein: CASSFTKSYEQYF; CDR3 DNA: TGTGCCAGCAGCTTCACGAAATCCTACGAGCAGTACTTC
V gene: TRBV7-2; J gene: TRBJ2-7; D gene: NA; clone size: NA; CDR3 protein: CASSLAGAPNEQYF; CDR3 DNA: TGTGCCAGCAGCTTAGCGGGGGCCCCTAACGAGCAGTACTTC
V gene: TRBV7-9; J gene: TRBJ2-2; D gene: NA; clone size: few; CDR3 protein: CASSLGRNTGELFF; CDR3 DNA: TGTGCCAGCAGCTTAGGCCGCAACACCGGGGAGCTGTTTTTT
V gene: TRBV6-5; J gene: TRBJ2-2; D gene: TRBD2; clone size: NA; CDR3 protein: CASRTSGGNTGELFF; CDR3 DNA: TGTGCCAGCAGAACTAGCGGGGGCAACACCGGGGAGCTGTTTTTT
V gene: TRBV5-1; J gene: TRBJ2-1; D gene: TRBD1; clone size: NA; CDR3 protein: CASSLASGTGFYNEQFF; CDR3 DNA: TGCGCCAGCAGCTTGGCTTCCGGGACAGGGTTCTACAATGAGCAGTTCTTC
V gene: TRBV7-9; J gene: TRBJ2-7; D gene: TRBD2; clone size: NA; CDR3 protein: CASTPGLADSYEQYF; CDR3 DNA: TGTGCCAGCACGCCGGGACTAGCGGATTCCTACGAGCAGTACTTC
V gene: TRBV5-1; J gene: TRBJ2-1; D gene: TRBD2; clone size: NA; CDR3 protein: CASSPGLAAYNEQFF; CDR3 DNA: TGCGCCAGCAGCCCGGGACTAGCGGCCTACAATGAGCAGTTCTTC
V gene: TRBV6-1; J gene: TRBJ1-2; D gene: NA; clone size: NA; CDR3 protein: CASSEDYTQVYGYTF; CDR3 DNA: TGTGCCAGCAGTGAAGATTACACTCAGGTCTATGGCTACACCTTC